The T cell receptor (beta chain) under discussion was sequenced for a study of blood T cell repertoires in COVID-19. Across the study: Samples of COVID-19 (acute and convalescent) were obtained from the United States, Italy and Spain. The cDNA or gDNA used as material had been derived from T cells, B-cell-depleted T cells, or PBMCs.

Per germline, CDR1 MNHEY and CDR2 SMNVEV (reference sequence). The CDR3 has 14 residues. Trimming shortened V by 3 bases and J by 1 base, and 9 bases separated the two germline ends. In the source study's methods: The authors estimated nucleated cell counts from reference gene primer amplification. Using immunoSEQ multiplex PCR, the repertoire was profiled, and TCRdb retains in-frame clones only, with some absent. V, J and clone size are taken as reported in that table, and D and trimming were inferred from the DNA itself. The sample contains more than 300,000 clones, approximately 87% of which appear only once. A single count supports this clone.

The clonotype was recovered from a woman aged 45-60 years with COVID-19, enrolled during active disease. Material for sequencing was peripheral blood. The chain combines TRBV27 with TRBJ1-1; no firm D call. In DNA form, the CDR3 reads TGTGCCAGCAGTTTGAACGGTGAGAACACTGAAGCTTTCTTT. Translating it yields CASSLNGENTEAFF.